A single sample gave rise to the 4 T cell receptor beta chains below, sequenced in a study of cytomegalovirus exposure and HLA in healthy donors. Vbeta (60) and Jbeta (13) primers were used in the PCR. Method: immunoSEQ multiplex PCR; TCRdb's copy keeps in-frame clones and lacks some. The data show 200,000 or so clones, less than 90% seen once. The source material was PBMCs. These receptor sequences come from a boy aged 10-17 years in good health and CMV-seronegative.

V gene TRBV4-1 combines with J gene TRBJ2-5; tentative D call: TRBD2 (5 bases). The V gene lost 1 base and the J gene lost 4 bases, with 7 bases spanning the gap. This CDR3 has 13 amino acids. Germline-derived CDR1 and CDR2 are MGHRA and YSYEKL. Here the CDR3 reads CASSQVLGETQYF. The CDR3 bases are TGCGCCAGCAGCCAAGTACTAGGAGAGACCCAGTACTTC.

The chain carries TRBV2 and TRBJ1-2, with D tentatively TRBD1 (5 bases). The CDR3 length is 15 residues. Germline assignment: CDR1 SNHLY and CDR2 FYNNEI. V lost 3 bases and J lost 8, with 19 bases in between. This CDR3 reads CASSESAGGSKGYTF. The CDR3 nucleotides read TGTGCCAGCAGTGAGTCCGCTGGGGGGTCGAAAGGCTACACCTTC.

The chain employs TRBV4-1 and TRBJ1-1; unclear D gene. The ends were cut back, 1 base at V and 4 bases at J, with 13 bases in the middle. The CDR3 loop spans 15 amino acids. Germline assignment: CDR1 MGHRA and CDR2 YSYEKL. CDR3: CASSQVPGKRTEAFF. The CDR3 DNA reads as TGCGCCAGCAGCCAAGTCCCAGGAAAACGCACTGAAGCTTTCTTT.

This rearrangement joins TRBV10-3 to TRBJ1-2, with unresolved D. Looked up from germline, CDR1 is ENHRY and CDR2 is SYGVKD. Trimming left V 0 bases short and J 5 bases short, with 10 bases between. This CDR3 comprises 14 residues. CDR3 in amino acids: CAISESVEFYGYTF. The CDR3 DNA follows: TGTGCCATCAGTGAGTCGGTGGAGTTTTATGGCTACACCTTC.